Listed here are 24 T cell receptor beta chains from one sample, sequenced in a study of response to subunit inactivated influenza vaccine. TCRdb reprocessed the RT-PCR reads with MiXCR, giving one entry per CDR3 protein. The data contain 500,000 to 600,000 distinct CDR3 sequences, approximately 14% of them seen just once; the ten biggest clones take up 11%. This sample comprised PBMCs from blood, obtained 11 to 12 days after vaccination. The receptors were gathered from a man aged 50 to 59 who received an inactivated influenza vaccine.

This chain uses TRBV19 with TRBJ2-2, with TRBD1 identical over 8 bases. Losses at the gene ends were 7 bases for V and 4 bases for J; bases not matched to a gene: 8. Germline lookup yields CDR1 LNHDA and CDR2 SQIVND (reference sequence). This CDR3 is 15 amino acids long. CDR3 in DNA: TGTGCCAGTAACCTCAGGGGGCGCGGCACCGGGGAGCTGTTTTTT. This encodes CASNLRGRGTGELFF.

This clonotype was found many times. This rearrangement joins TRBV5-5 to TRBJ2-1; TRBD1 matches 8 bases. J was trimmed by 6 bases and V by 2 bases; bases with no gene match: 7. CDR1 is SGHKS, CDR2 YYEKEE, per germline (reference sequence). This CDR3 spans 15 amino acids. CDR3 coding DNA: TGTGCCAGCAGCTTACAGGACAGGGCGGGCAATGAGCAGTTCTTC. Translation gives CASSLQDRAGNEQFF.

This clonotype was seen only a few times. J is TRBJ2-7 and V is TRBV24-1; a weak D match, TRBD1 (6 bases). The CDR3 consists of 13 residues. Trimming took 7 bases from V and 3 from J, leaving 12 bases between them. Germline V lookup: CDR1 KGHDR, CDR2 SFDVKD. The CDR3 coding sequence is TGTGCCACCAGCCAGGGGAACCTCTACGAGCAGTACTTC. As protein: CATSQGNLYEQYF.

In its sample, this clonotype was seen a few times. The rearrangement joins TRBV5-1 to TRBJ1-2, with D unresolved. The CDR3 runs 15 residues. The germline CDR1 and CDR2 sequences are SGHRS and YFSETQ. V was shortened by 0 bases and J by 2 bases, with 11 bases between the two germline ends. This CDR3 reads CASSLANTGNYGYTF. The CDR3 DNA reads TGCGCCAGCAGCTTGGCCAATACCGGGAACTATGGCTACACCTTC.

This clonotype was detected only a few times. The V gene is TRBV10-3, the J gene TRBJ2-7, with TRBD1 identical over 9 bases. The germline V gene encodes CDR1 ENHRY and CDR2 SYGVKD. V gave up 6 bases and J gave up 4 bases; unmatched junction bases: 7. The CDR3 has 14 residues. The CDR3 nucleotides read TGTGCCATCAGCCGTCCCGGGACAGGGTACGAGCAGTACTTC. Translated, it gives CAISRPGTGYEQYF.

This clonotype showed up many times. V and J are TRBV4-2 and TRBJ1-1, with D tentatively TRBD1 (5 bases). This CDR3 has 15 residues. Germline CDR1 LGHNA, CDR2 YNFKEQ. Trimming pared 6 bases from V and 6 bases from J, leaving 20 bases between. The CDR3 loop is CASSLQPGTSAEAFF. The CDR3 DNA reads as TGTGCCAGCAGTCTACAACCCGGGACGAGCGCTGAAGCTTTCTTT.

This clonotype was found a few times. The V call is TRBV6-5, the J call TRBJ2-5; D is possibly TRBD1 or TRBD2 (5 bases each). The germline V gene encodes CDR1 MNHEY and CDR2 SVGAGI. This CDR3 is 15 amino acids long. V lost 2 bases to trimming and J lost 0 bases, with 10 bases between them. CDR3 region: CASSYDGGYQETQYF. CDR3 in DNA: TGTGCCAGCAGTTACGATGGGGGTTACCAAGAGACCCAGTACTTC.

This clonotype was recorded at least ten times. The chain employs TRBV12-3 or TRBV12-4 and TRBJ2-2, with unresolved D. The CDR3 consists of 15 residues. With 4 bases removed from V and 6 bases from J, the gap between germline ends came to 15 bases. In DNA form, the CDR3 reads TGTGCCAGCAGTTACTTGGTCTCCGGGCCCGGGGAGCTGTTTTTT. It yields the protein CASSYLVSGPGELFF.

The chain's CDR3 is CAISETWGSGGQETQYF. CDR3 nucleotide sequence: TGTGCCATCAGTGAGACTTGGGGTAGCGGGGGACAAGAGACCCAGTACTTC. The chain couples TRBV10-3 to TRBJ2-5, with 9 bases identical to TRBD2. This CDR3 comprises 17 residues. The V gene's germline CDR1 is ENHRY and CDR2 SYGVKD. Unmatched junction bases numbered 9, after V lost 2 bases and J lost 2 bases.

This clonotype appeared a few times. This chain connects TRBV6-6 to TRBJ2-5; D unclear. V was clipped by 6 bases and J by 3 bases, with 8 bases between them. The CDR3 is 12 amino acids. CDR1 MNHNY and CDR2 SVGAGI come from the germline V gene (reference sequence). This chain's CDR3 is CASRTTEETQYF. The CDR3 nucleotides read TGTGCCAGCAGGACGACTGAAGAGACCCAGTACTTC.

The CDR3: CASSPQGASGGTDTQYF. As DNA, the CDR3 is TGTGCCAGCTCACCGCAGGGGGCATCTGGGGGCACAGATACGCAGTATTTT. The chain uses TRBV18 and TRBJ2-3; 8 bases match TRBD1. CDR3 length equals 17 residues. Trimming cost V 3 bases and J 1 base; bases outside gene matches: 9. CDR1 KGHSH and CDR2 LQKENI come from the germline V gene.

This clonotype was found a few times. The V and J genes are TRBV12-3 or TRBV12-4 and TRBJ2-7; 7 bases are a match to TRBD2. This CDR3 has 14 amino acids. Trimming removed 2 bases from V and 2 bases from J; junction bases left unmatched: 3. In DNA, the CDR3 is TGTGCCAGCAGTTTAAAGCGGGGTGCCTACGAGCAGTACTTC. This codes for CASSLKRGAYEQYF.

This clonotype was seen more than once but under ten times. The V and J genes are TRBV10-3 and TRBJ2-7; D gene uncertain. CDR1 is ENHRY and CDR2 is SYGVKD in the germline V gene. There are 12 residues in the CDR3. Trimming stripped 4 bases from V and 2 bases from J, with 6 bases between. The CDR3 protein is CAISAQTYEQYF. CDR3 nucleotides: TGTGCCATCAGTGCCCAGACCTACGAGCAGTACTTC.

This clonotype was picked up many times. The rearrangement uses TRBV6-2 or TRBV6-3 and TRBJ2-2; the D gene is possibly TRBD2 (6 bases). V was pared by 7 bases and J by 6 bases, with 15 bases between. Germline V CDR1 and CDR2: MNHEY, SVGEGT. CDR3 length: 14 amino acids. DNA for the CDR3: TGTGCCAGCACCCTCTCGGGAGTGGCCGGGGAGCTGTTTTTT. This gives the protein CASTLSGVAGELFF.

This clonotype was counted only a few times. The gene calls are TRBV4-2 and TRBJ2-2; 10 bases fit TRBD2. V gave up 1 base and J gave up 5 bases; unmatched junction bases: 7. The CDR3 length is 17 residues. The germline CDR1 and CDR2 sequences are LGHNA and YNFKEQ. This CDR3 reads CASSQAYASGSTGELFF. In DNA form, the CDR3 reads TGTGCCAGCAGCCAAGCTTATGCTAGCGGGAGTACCGGGGAGCTGTTTTTT.

V is TRBV2 and J is TRBJ1-5; a weak D match, TRBD1 (6 bases). CDR3 size: 15 residues. V was cut by 5 bases and J by 0 bases, with 11 bases left in between. Per germline, CDR1 SNHLY and CDR2 FYNNEI. For the CDR3, the DNA is TGTGCCAGCAGTCTTCAGGGGCATAGCAATCAGCCCCAGCATTTT. Its protein is CASSLQGHSNQPQHF.

This clonotype was counted only a few times. The chain uses TRBV6-5 and TRBJ1-1; unclear D gene. Germline CDR1 MNHEY, CDR2 SVGAGI. Trimming cost V 0 bases and J 1 base, with 9 bases left between them. There are 15 residues in the CDR3. The DNA of the CDR3 is TGTGCCAGCAGTTACTCCGGGATTGGGAACACTGAAGCTTTCTTT. It is translated as CASSYSGIGNTEAFF.

This sequence joins TRBV6-2 or TRBV6-3 and TRBJ2-1, with 8 nucleotides matching TRBD1. The CDR3 extends over 12 amino acids. V trimming: 6 bases; J trimming: 8 bases; junction bases outside the gene matches: 3. CDR1 is MNHEY and CDR2 is SVGEGT in the germline V gene. CDR3 sequence: CASRKDRDEQFF. The CDR3 DNA reads as TGTGCCAGCAGGAAGGACAGGGATGAGCAGTTCTTC.

This clonotype has more than one count but fewer than ten. J is TRBJ1-4 and V is TRBV20-1; a possible D gene is TRBD1 (5 bases). Germline V CDR1 and CDR2: DFQATT, SNEGSKA (reference sequence). Deletions cut 6 bases from V and 8 bases from J, with 19 bases between. This CDR3 is built from 14 residues. This CDR3 is CSATGVGWDEKLFF. In DNA form, the CDR3 reads TGCAGTGCCACGGGGGTGGGCTGGGACGAAAAACTGTTTTTT.

The chain employs TRBV7-8 and TRBJ2-7; tentative D call: TRBD1 (6 bases). The V gene lost 5 bases and the J gene lost 0 bases, with 11 bases spanning the gap. The CDR3 has 14 amino acids. CDR1 SGHVS and CDR2 FQNEAQ come from the germline V gene. For the CDR3, the DNA is TGTGCCAGCAGCGTAGACAGGAGCTCCTACGAGCAGTACTTC. Translating it yields CASSVDRSSYEQYF.

The sample holds a few counts of this clonotype. The rearrangement uses TRBV30 and TRBJ1-1, with TRBD1 matching over 7 bases. Per the germline V gene, CDR1 is GTSNPN and CDR2 is SVGIG (reference sequence). The V and J ends lost 2 bases and 6 bases, in that order; junction bases with no gene match: 3. This CDR3 comprises 12 residues. CDR3 region: CAWSRGRAEAFF. For the CDR3, the DNA is TGTGCCTGGAGTAGGGGGCGGGCTGAAGCTTTCTTT.

The genes are TRBV7-2 and TRBJ1-4, with 10 nucleotides matching TRBD1. Germline lookup yields CDR1 SGHTA and CDR2 FQGNSA. V trimming: 6 bases; J trimming: 7 bases; junction bases outside the gene matches: 5. This CDR3 is 14 amino acids long. The CDR3 here is CASSGQGGSEKLFF. The DNA for the CDR3 is TGTGCCAGCAGTGGACAGGGGGGTAGTGAAAAACTGTTTTTT.

This clonotype was detected a few times. The gene calls are TRBV14 and TRBJ2-3, with 9 bases fitting TRBD1. Germline V gene sequence: CDR1 SGHDN, CDR2 FVKESK. The trim removed 2 bases at V and 3 bases at J, leaving 3 bases unmatched. This CDR3 region has 15 residues. The CDR3 DNA sequence: TGTGCCAGCAGCCAATGGACAGGGGAAACAGATACGCAGTATTTT. Its translation is CASSQWTGETDTQYF.

This clonotype has just a few counts. The genes are TRBV6-2 or TRBV6-3 and TRBJ2-5; D call uncertain. This CDR3 contains 15 residues. Trimming cost V 6 bases and J 2 bases, with 16 bases left between them. Germline CDR1 and CDR2: MNHEY and SVGEGT. As DNA, the CDR3 is TGTGCCAGCAGCCCGCAAGAATGGGGTCAAGAGACCCAGTACTTC. It is translated as CASSPQEWGQETQYF.